The rows below give T cell receptor beta chains drawn from one sample of a study of blood T cells in healthy people across ages. MiXCR, run by TCRdb on the 5' RACE reads, gives a single entry per CDR3 protein. The table has roughly 900,000 distinct CDR3 sequences, 25% to 30% seen once. The material sequenced was blood. These receptors were collected from a woman older than 75 in good health. CDR3s include the opening cysteine and the closing phenylalanine or tryptophan. The order of the fields is clone size, J gene, D gene, V gene, CDR3 DNA, CDR3 protein. A D gene is named only where the DNA matches it firmly. Clone size is not always given. Where it is, it says once, few, many or a class for expanded clones.

clone_size: .; j_call: TRBJ1-2; d_call: .; v_call: TRBV4-1; cdr3_nt: TGCGCCAGCAGCCATCCCGGCGCCGATGGCTACACCTTC; cdr3_aa: CASSHPGADGYTF
clone_size: .; j_call: TRBJ1-1; d_call: TRBD1; v_call: TRBV6-2/TRBV6-3; cdr3_nt: TGTGCCAGCAGACGGGACAGGGTTCCGAACACTGAAGCTTTCTTT; cdr3_aa: CASRRDRVPNTEAFF
clone_size: .; j_call: TRBJ2-3; d_call: .; v_call: TRBV6-2/TRBV6-3; cdr3_nt: TGTGCCAGCAGTTACTTGAGTAGGGGCTTGGGGGGCACAGATACGCAGTATTTT; cdr3_aa: CASSYLSRGLGGTDTQYF
clone_size: .; j_call: TRBJ1-2; d_call: .; v_call: TRBV6-5; cdr3_nt: TGTGCCAGCAGTTTGGACGGAAGTGGAGTCTACACCTTC; cdr3_aa: CASSLDGSGVYTF
clone_size: .; j_call: TRBJ1-2; d_call: .; v_call: TRBV6-1; cdr3_nt: TGTGCCAGCAGTGAAGCGGTGGGCTTTAACTATGGCTACACCTTC; cdr3_aa: CASSEAVGFNYGYTF
clone_size: many; j_call: TRBJ2-1; d_call: .; v_call: TRBV4-3; cdr3_nt: TGCGCCAGCAGCCAAGAAACCCGGGGCCCCCAGTTCTTC; cdr3_aa: CASSQETRGPQFF
clone_size: many; j_call: TRBJ1-4; d_call: .; v_call: TRBV5-1; cdr3_nt: TGCGCCAGCAGCTTGGACAGCAGCATGGAAAAACTGTTTTTT; cdr3_aa: CASSLDSSMEKLFF
clone_size: many; j_call: TRBJ2-7; d_call: .; v_call: TRBV6-2/TRBV6-3; cdr3_nt: TGTGCCAGCAGCCACCGGGTTGGGGAGCAGTACTTC; cdr3_aa: CASSHRVGEQYF
clone_size: many; j_call: TRBJ1-1; d_call: .; v_call: TRBV7-8; cdr3_nt: TGTGCCAGCAGCTCACGGCGGATGAACACTGAAGCTTTCTTT; cdr3_aa: CASSSRRMNTEAFF
clone_size: few; j_call: TRBJ1-1; d_call: .; v_call: TRBV7-9; cdr3_nt: TGTGCCAGCAGCTTAACCCCGACTGAAGCTTTCTTT; cdr3_aa: CASSLTPTEAFF
clone_size: many; j_call: TRBJ2-5; d_call: TRBD1; v_call: TRBV25-1; cdr3_nt: TGTGCCAGCAGTGAATCCCGCGGGGACAGGGCGGAGACCCAGTACTTC; cdr3_aa: CASSESRGDRAETQYF
clone_size: many; j_call: TRBJ1-6; d_call: .; v_call: TRBV6-2/TRBV6-3; cdr3_nt: TGTGCCGCCCATGCGGGCCTCGGGGGTCGTTCACCCCTCCACTTT; cdr3_aa: CAAHAGLGGRSPLHF
clone_size: many; j_call: TRBJ2-1; d_call: TRBD1; v_call: TRBV30; cdr3_nt: TGTGCCTGTTCCCGGGACAGGGGCTACAATGAGCAGTTCTTC; cdr3_aa: CACSRDRGYNEQFF
clone_size: .; j_call: TRBJ1-5; d_call: .; v_call: TRBV12-3/TRBV12-4; cdr3_nt: TGTGCCAGCAGGCTGGGGGCCTCGGGCAATCAGCCCCAGCATTTT; cdr3_aa: CASRLGASGNQPQHF
clone_size: many; j_call: TRBJ2-5; d_call: .; v_call: TRBV7-8; cdr3_nt: TGTGCCAGCAGCATCGGGACGGGGGCCCAAGAGACCCAGTACTTC; cdr3_aa: CASSIGTGAQETQYF
clone_size: many; j_call: TRBJ1-1; d_call: .; v_call: TRBV18; cdr3_nt: TGTGCCAGCTCACCAGGGAACGTAATGAACACTGAAGCTTTCTTT; cdr3_aa: CASSPGNVMNTEAFF
clone_size: many; j_call: TRBJ2-1; d_call: TRBD1; v_call: TRBV7-9; cdr3_nt: TGTGCCAGCAGCTCGACCGGGACAGACAATGAGCAGTTCTTC; cdr3_aa: CASSSTGTDNEQFF
clone_size: many; j_call: TRBJ2-1; d_call: TRBD1; v_call: TRBV7-2; cdr3_nt: TGTGCCAGCGCGGGACAGGGGAACAATGAGCAGTTCTTC; cdr3_aa: CASAGQGNNEQFF
clone_size: many; j_call: TRBJ2-7; d_call: .; v_call: TRBV18; cdr3_nt: TGTGCCAGCTCAAGCAGACAGCGTAGCTCCTACGAGCAGTACTTC; cdr3_aa: CASSSRQRSSYEQYF
clone_size: many; j_call: TRBJ1-2; d_call: .; v_call: TRBV29-1; cdr3_nt: TGCAGCGTTGAGGTATGGGGCCTTGGCTACACCTTC; cdr3_aa: CSVEVWGLGYTF
clone_size: many; j_call: TRBJ2-1; d_call: TRBD2; v_call: TRBV20-1; cdr3_nt: TGCAGTGCTAGACTAGCGGGGGGACTGTTGGACAATGAGCAGTTCTTC; cdr3_aa: CSARLAGGLLDNEQFF
clone_size: many; j_call: TRBJ1-2; d_call: .; v_call: TRBV4-2; cdr3_nt: TGTGCCAGCAGCCAAGAGGGGAGGGGAATTTACAACTATGGCTACACCTTC; cdr3_aa: CASSQEGRGIYNYGYTF
clone_size: .; j_call: TRBJ1-2; d_call: .; v_call: TRBV7-9; cdr3_nt: TGCGCCAGCAGCTCGGACAGACTAGCTCTTAGCTATGGCTACACCTTC; cdr3_aa: CASSSDRLALSYGYTF
clone_size: .; j_call: TRBJ2-2; d_call: .; v_call: TRBV13; cdr3_nt: TGTGCCAGCAGCAAGGGACGAACCGGGGAGCTGTTTTTT; cdr3_aa: CASSKGRTGELFF
clone_size: few; j_call: TRBJ2-2; d_call: .; v_call: TRBV4-3; cdr3_nt: TGCGCCAGCAGCCAAGCTGAGGGGGGGGGCCTTACCGGGGAGCTGTTTTTT; cdr3_aa: CASSQAEGGGLTGELFF
clone_size: .; j_call: TRBJ2-1; d_call: TRBD2; v_call: TRBV6-5; cdr3_nt: TGTGCCAGCAGTTTCCTTTTTGGGCGGGGGGAGGACAATGAGCAGTTCTTC; cdr3_aa: CASSFLFGRGEDNEQFF
clone_size: many; j_call: TRBJ2-3; d_call: TRBD2; v_call: TRBV20-1; cdr3_nt: TGCAGTGCTAGAGCTCTAGCGGGGGGACGCACAGATACGCAGTATTTT; cdr3_aa: CSARALAGGRTDTQYF
clone_size: once; j_call: TRBJ1-2; d_call: TRBD1; v_call: TRBV6-5; cdr3_nt: TGTGCCAGCAGTTACTCAGGACAGGCCTTGGAAGGCTACACCTTC; cdr3_aa: CASSYSGQALEGYTF
clone_size: many; j_call: TRBJ2-5; d_call: .; v_call: TRBV10-3; cdr3_nt: TGTGCCATCAGTGAGTCGCGACAGCGGGAGACCCAGTACTTC; cdr3_aa: CAISESRQRETQYF
clone_size: .; j_call: TRBJ2-2; d_call: TRBD2; v_call: TRBV11-1; cdr3_nt: TGTGCCAGCAGCTTTGGCAGCGGGGGTGGCACCGGGGAGCTGTTTTTT; cdr3_aa: CASSFGSGGGTGELFF
clone_size: few; j_call: TRBJ1-1; d_call: .; v_call: TRBV7-2; cdr3_nt: TGTGCCAGCAGCCCTGGGGGGGGGGGTCATACTGAAGCTTTCTTT; cdr3_aa: CASSPGGGGHTEAFF
clone_size: many; j_call: TRBJ2-7; d_call: TRBD2; v_call: TRBV4-1; cdr3_nt: TGCGCCAGCAGCCAAGGTGGGACGGGGGGGAACGAGCAGTACTTC; cdr3_aa: CASSQGGTGGNEQYF
clone_size: many; j_call: TRBJ2-5; d_call: .; v_call: TRBV27; cdr3_nt: TGTGCCAGCAGGCCTCTCAGGGGAATAGGCGGAGAGACCCAGTACTTC; cdr3_aa: CASRPLRGIGGETQYF
clone_size: few; j_call: TRBJ2-3; d_call: .; v_call: TRBV6-5; cdr3_nt: TGTGCCAGCAGTTACGGCGGGCAGGGTTCAGATACGCAGTATTTT; cdr3_aa: CASSYGGQGSDTQYF
clone_size: many; j_call: TRBJ1-2; d_call: TRBD1; v_call: TRBV20-1; cdr3_nt: TGCAGTGCTAGAGGACAGGGTAACTATGGCTACACCTTC; cdr3_aa: CSARGQGNYGYTF
clone_size: many; j_call: TRBJ2-5; d_call: .; v_call: TRBV6-2/TRBV6-3; cdr3_nt: TGTGCCAGCAACGGCAGGGGCTTCGAGACCCAGTACTTC; cdr3_aa: CASNGRGFETQYF
clone_size: .; j_call: TRBJ1-1; d_call: .; v_call: TRBV20-1; cdr3_nt: TGCAGTGCTAGAGGCGCCGGCAGTATAACTGAAGCTTTCTTT; cdr3_aa: CSARGAGSITEAFF
clone_size: few; j_call: TRBJ1-4; d_call: .; v_call: TRBV6-5; cdr3_nt: TGTGCCAGCAGTTACGCGGGAGGTAATGAAAAACTGTTTTTT; cdr3_aa: CASSYAGGNEKLFF
clone_size: many; j_call: TRBJ2-1; d_call: .; v_call: TRBV6-2/TRBV6-3; cdr3_nt: TGTGCCACCCGTAAAGGAGGGGCGGCCATCAGGGCATTACATGAGCAGTTCTTC; cdr3_aa: CATRKGGAAIRALHEQFF
clone_size: many; j_call: TRBJ2-7; d_call: TRBD2; v_call: TRBV20-1; cdr3_nt: TGCAGTGCTAGCGGGGGGGAGGGCTACGAGCAGTACTTC; cdr3_aa: CSASGGEGYEQYF
clone_size: many; j_call: TRBJ2-3; d_call: .; v_call: TRBV7-2; cdr3_nt: TGTGCCAGCAGCTTAGCGACGCGAGGGGGCACAGATACGCAGTATTTT; cdr3_aa: CASSLATRGGTDTQYF
clone_size: many; j_call: TRBJ2-6; d_call: .; v_call: TRBV6-2/TRBV6-3; cdr3_nt: TGTGCCAGCAGCCTCGGGTGGACTGGGGCCAACGTCCTGACTTTC; cdr3_aa: CASSLGWTGANVLTF
clone_size: many; j_call: TRBJ1-2; d_call: .; v_call: TRBV7-2; cdr3_nt: TGTGCCAGCAGCGCGCGAGCGGCACTACGGGATGGCTACACCTTC; cdr3_aa: CASSARAALRDGYTF
clone_size: once; j_call: TRBJ2-3; d_call: TRBD2; v_call: TRBV5-1; cdr3_nt: TGCGCCAGCAGCTCGGTGACTAGCAGCACAGATACGCAGTATTTT; cdr3_aa: CASSSVTSSTDTQYF
clone_size: once; j_call: TRBJ1-2; d_call: .; v_call: TRBV19; cdr3_nt: TGTGCCAGTAGTCAGCACTATGGCTACACCTTC; cdr3_aa: CASSQHYGYTF
clone_size: few; j_call: TRBJ2-5; d_call: .; v_call: TRBV19; cdr3_nt: TGTGCCAGTACCCCGGGCCCCGAAGAGACCCAGTACTTC; cdr3_aa: CASTPGPEETQYF
clone_size: few; j_call: TRBJ2-5; d_call: .; v_call: TRBV30; cdr3_nt: TGTGCCTGGAGTGTATCGGGTGCTCAAGAGACCCAGTACTTC; cdr3_aa: CAWSVSGAQETQYF
clone_size: .; j_call: TRBJ2-5; d_call: .; v_call: TRBV6-1; cdr3_nt: TGTGCCACGAGGATGGCCAGGGGAGGTGGAGAGACCCAGTACTTC; cdr3_aa: CATRMARGGGETQYF
clone_size: .; j_call: TRBJ2-3; d_call: TRBD1; v_call: TRBV7-2; cdr3_nt: TGTGTCAGCAGCTTAGCCGGGACAGGGACCGATACGCAGTATTTT; cdr3_aa: CVSSLAGTGTDTQYF
clone_size: few; j_call: TRBJ1-1; d_call: TRBD1; v_call: TRBV6-5; cdr3_nt: TGCGCCAGCAGTTACAAGGCCCGGGACAGGGGGCGGCTGAACACTGAAGCTTTCTTT; cdr3_aa: CASSYKARDRGRLNTEAFF
clone_size: .; j_call: TRBJ1-5; d_call: .; v_call: TRBV19; cdr3_nt: TGTGCCTCCCAGCAGGGTCTGAGCAATCAGCCCCAGCATTTT; cdr3_aa: CASQQGLSNQPQHF
clone_size: few; j_call: TRBJ2-7; d_call: .; v_call: TRBV29-1; cdr3_nt: TGCAGCGTTGATGGCGGTTCGCGCTACGAGCAGTACTTC; cdr3_aa: CSVDGGSRYEQYF
clone_size: few; j_call: TRBJ1-2; d_call: .; v_call: TRBV6-1; cdr3_nt: TGTGCCAGCAGAAAAGAAAGGGAAACTCACTATGGCTACACCTTC; cdr3_aa: CASRKERETHYGYTF